This entry lists 21 T cell receptor beta chains sequenced from one sample in a study of immune evolution from preneoplasia to lung adenocarcinoma (dated by TCRdb to the early 2020s). Library generation was performed with the immunoSEQ multiplex PCR assay. Held by TCRdb, this immuneACCESS table contains in-frame sequences only and omits some clones. Under half of the omission traces to an unresolved V gene where checked; the cause of the rest is unknown. A total of under 45,000 clones appear in this sample, less than 85% of them only once. The ten largest clones add up to approximately 4.7% of the sample. The sample was FFPE invasive lung adenocarcinoma tissue. The intended sense of this specimen's cell subset or site label: frankly invasive lung adenocarcinoma (ADC). Receptors originate from a person between 55 and 70 years old with lung adenocarcinoma.

J is TRBJ2-5 and V is TRBV5-1, with a weak D call TRBD2 (5 bases). CDR1 is SGHRS and CDR2 is YFSETQ in the germline V gene. CDR3 length: 13 residues. Trimming removed 4 bases from V and 3 bases from J, with 10 bases in between. The CDR3 loop reads CASSLNSEETQYF. DNA of the CDR3: TGCGCCAGCAGCCTGAATAGCGAAGAGACCCAGTACTTC.

The V and J genes are TRBV18 and TRBJ2-7; 10 bases align to TRBD2. The V segment lost 5 bases and the J segment 6 bases; nucleotides outside the gene matches: 10. CDR3 length equals 15 residues. Germline V gene lookup returns CDR1 KGHSH and CDR2 LQKENI. This CDR3 reads CASSTYTGTSAEQYF. The CDR3 region has the DNA TGTGCCAGCTCAACTTATACCGGGACTAGCGCCGAGCAGTACTTC.

This clone turned up a few times. The same CDR3 also results from other DNA sequences found in this sample. The chain has TRBV28 and TRBJ2-7; 8 bases match TRBD2. This CDR3 comprises 14 residues. Germline V CDR1 and CDR2: MDHEN, SYDVKM. V dropped 6 bases and J dropped 1; count of bases not matched to a gene: 5. The CDR3 DNA reads as TGTGCCAGCAGGACCGCGGGGGGTTCCTACGAGCAGTACTTC. It yields the protein CASRTAGGSYEQYF.

This sequence joins TRBV6-1 and TRBJ1-4; the match to TRBD1 covers 7 bases. CDR1 and CDR2 from the germline V gene are MNHNS and SASEGT. This CDR3 has 13 residues. Germline trimming cut 6 bases from V and 7 bases from J; bases unmatched to any gene: 5. The CDR3 loop reads CASRDRQGEKLFF. The DNA for the CDR3 is TGTGCCAGCAGGGACAGGCAGGGTGAAAAACTGTTTTTT.

This rearrangement joins TRBV21-1 to TRBJ1-5; the table's D call of TRBD1 was not tested on the DNA. TRBV21-1 is annotated as a pseudogene. The CDR3 spans 16 residues. Here the CDR3 reads CASSKSGTDWRQPQHF. The CDR3 DNA sequence: TGTGCCAGCAGCAAATCGGGGACAGATTGGAGACAGCCCCAGCATTTT.

This chain joins TRBV7-2 and TRBJ2-2; 9 bases line up with TRBD2. The CDR3 is 15 residues long. Germline V lookup: CDR1 SGHTA, CDR2 FQGNSA. Germline trimming cut 6 bases from V and 9 bases from J; bases unmatched to any gene: 11. The CDR3 region has the DNA TGTGCCAGCAGACCGGGACTAGCTTCTGGGCGGGAGCTGTTTTTT. This encodes CASRPGLASGRELFF. The full variable domain, completed using reference TRBV7-2 and TRBJ2-2, is GAGVSQSPSNKVTEKGKDVELRCDPISGHTALYWYRQSLGQGLEFLIYFQGNSAPDKSGLPSDRFSAERTGGSVSTLTIQRTQQEDSAVYLCASRPGLASGRELFFGEGSRLTVL.

As regards this clone: One end of the junction is discordant with germline, which a read error may explain. Other DNA sequences in this specimen translate into the identical CDR3. The genes are TRBV6-5 and TRBJ2-7; no definite D call. The CDR3 sequence is 13 residues long. Germline V gene data show CDR1 as MNHEY and CDR2 as SVGAGI. CDR3 bases: TGTGCCAGCATTCGGCTCGGCTCCTATGAGCAGTACTTC. This codes for CASIRLGSYEQYF.

This sequence joins TRBV5-4 and TRBJ2-3, with 12 positions matching TRBD2. Per the germline V gene, CDR1 is SGHNT and CDR2 is YYREEE (reference sequence). This CDR3 is built from 17 residues. The V segment lost 4 bases and the J segment 3 bases; nucleotides outside the gene matches: 9. The CDR3 spells CASSPPPGTSGTDTQYF. In DNA form, the CDR3 reads TGTGCCAGCAGCCCTCCCCCCGGGACTAGCGGGACAGATACGCAGTATTTT.

The gene calls are TRBV19 and TRBJ2-3; 14 positions agree with TRBD2. Per germline, CDR1 LNHDA and CDR2 SQIVND (reference sequence). V trimming: 9 bases; J trimming: 4 bases; junction bases outside the gene matches: 15. This CDR3 is built from 18 residues. The DNA of the CDR3 is TGTGCCAGCTACCCGACTAGCGGGAGGGTTCTTGGCGCAGATACGCAGTATTTT. Translation: CASYPTSGRVLGADTQYF. Full variable domain (remainder filled in from reference TRBV19 and TRBJ2-3): DGGITQSPKYLFRKEGQNVTLSCEQNLNHDAMYWYRQDPGQGLRLIYYSQIVNDFQKGDIAEGYSVSREKKESFPLTVTSAQKNPTAFYLCASYPTSGRVLGADTQYFGPGTRLTVL.

The rearrangement uses TRBV5-1 and TRBJ2-6, with no clear D. CDR1 and CDR2 (germline): SGHRS, YFSETQ. The CDR3 runs to 15 residues. V shed 7 bases and J shed 3 bases, with 14 bases lying between them. DNA of the CDR3: TGCGCCAGCTCCTCCGTCGGGCTTGGGGCCAACGTCCTGACTTTC. Residues: CASSSVGLGANVLTF.

This clone was seen a handful of times. The J gene is TRBJ1-1, the V gene TRBV21-1; whether TRBD1, the table's D call, matches the DNA was not checked. TRBV21-1 is tagged as a pseudogene. The CDR3 covers 12 residues. Written as DNA, the CDR3 is TGTGCCAGCAGCAAAGCGCAGGGTGAAGCTTTCTTT. As protein: CASSKAQGEAFF.

V usage is TRBV27 and J usage is TRBJ1-5, with D possibly matching TRBD1 (5 bases). The germline V and J ends were trimmed by 3 bases and 4 bases, with 16 bases remaining between them. The CDR3 has 16 amino acids. Germline V gene sequence: CDR1 MNHEY, CDR2 SMNVEV (reference sequence). The DNA of the CDR3 is TGTGCCAGCAGTTTCGAGGGACCACGCCAAAATCAGCCCCAGCATTTT. Amino acids: CASSFEGPRQNQPQHF.

J is TRBJ2-7 and V is TRBV5-1; D is possibly TRBD1 or TRBD2 (5 bases each). The CDR3 spans 14 residues. The germline V gene has CDR1 SGHRS and CDR2 YFSETQ. V lost 0 bases, J lost 4 bases, and 11 bases lay in between. CDR3 loop: CASSLVGREYEQYF. For the CDR3, the DNA is TGCGCCAGCAGCTTGGTGGGCAGGGAGTACGAGCAGTACTTC.

The rearrangement uses TRBV9 and TRBJ2-3, with 9 positions matching TRBD2. The V gene end was trimmed by 4 bases and the J gene end by 6 bases; junction bases not matched to a gene: 15. The CDR3 consists of 17 residues. Germline loops: CDR1 SGDLS, CDR2 YYNGEE. The CDR3 nucleotides read TGTGCCAGCAGCCCACAATCGGCGGGAGGGCCTACTGATACGCAGTATTTT. Residues: CASSPQSAGGPTDTQYF.

Written as DNA, the CDR3 is TGTGCCAGTAGTATGACACTAGTTTACAATGAGCAGTTCTTC. It codes for CASSMTLVYNEQFF. The chain employs TRBV19 and TRBJ2-1; perhaps TRBD2 as D (5 bases). V gave up 3 bases and J gave up 4 bases, with 10 bases separating them. The CDR3 spans 14 residues. CDR1 is LNHDA, CDR2 SQIVND, per germline (reference sequence).

The chain joins TRBV25-1 to TRBJ2-7; 7 bases map to TRBD1. The CDR3 has 14 amino acids. Germline assignment: CDR1 MGHDK and CDR2 SYGVNS. The V and J ends lost 3 bases and 12 bases, in that order; junction bases with no gene match: 14. The CDR3 reads CASSEFLTGTALYF. The CDR3 DNA reads as TGTGCCAGCAGTGAGTTCTTAACCGGGACAGCTTTGTACTTC.

V usage is TRBV11-3 and J usage is TRBJ2-3, with a tentative D call TRBD2 (6 bases). V lost 6 bases and J lost 0, with 16 bases in between. Germline CDR1 SGHNT, CDR2 YENEEA. The CDR3 has 16 amino acids. CDR3 nucleotides: TGTGCCAGCAGTACCAAAGCGGGTCTGAGCACAGATACGCAGTATTTT. Translating gives CASSTKAGLSTDTQYF.

J is TRBJ2-2 and V is TRBV6-1; D uncertain. This CDR3 is built from 15 residues. Germline V gene data show CDR1 as MNHNS and CDR2 as SASEGT. V was shortened by 2 bases and J by 6 bases, with 13 bases between the two germline ends. CDR3 protein: CASSEWSTEAGELFF. CDR3 nucleotide sequence: TGTGCCAGCAGTGAATGGAGCACCGAAGCCGGGGAGCTGTTTTTT.

This rearrangement joins TRBV10-3 to TRBJ2-1, with D possibly TRBD2 on 6 matching bases. The length of the CDR3 is 12 residues. Germline CDR1 reads ENHRY; CDR2 reads SYGVKD. Trimming pared 4 bases from V and 8 bases from J, leaving 9 bases between. CDR3 nucleotide sequence: TGTGCCATCAGTGTATCGGGGGATGAGCAGTTCTTC. Amino acids: CAISVSGDEQFF.

This rearrangement joins TRBV5-1 to TRBJ2-5; 10 bases are shared with TRBD1. Trimming removed 4 bases from V and 4 bases from J; junction bases left unmatched: 7. The CDR3 extends over 15 amino acids. Germline lookup yields CDR1 SGHRS and CDR2 YFSETQ. CDR3 loop: CASSTWTGGGETQYF. As DNA, the CDR3 is TGCGCCAGCAGCACCTGGACAGGGGGGGGAGAGACCCAGTACTTC. Supplemented by reference TRBV5-1 and TRBJ2-5, the full variable domain reads KAGVTQTPRYLIKTRGQQVTLSCSPISGHRSVSWYQQTPGQGLQFLFEYFSETQRNKGNFPGRFSGRQFSNSRSEMNVSTLELGDSALYLCASSTWTGGGETQYFGPGTRLLVL.

In its sample, this clone was seen once. The J gene is TRBJ1-2, the V gene TRBV28; weak D call: TRBD1 (5 bases). Germline loops: CDR1 MDHEN, CDR2 SYDVKM. V was trimmed by 8 bases and J by 8 bases, leaving 15 bases between them. This CDR3 contains 12 residues. CDR3 sequence: CASGSFGTGYTF. In nucleotides, the CDR3 is TGTGCCAGCGGATCCTTTGGGACCGGCTACACCTTC.